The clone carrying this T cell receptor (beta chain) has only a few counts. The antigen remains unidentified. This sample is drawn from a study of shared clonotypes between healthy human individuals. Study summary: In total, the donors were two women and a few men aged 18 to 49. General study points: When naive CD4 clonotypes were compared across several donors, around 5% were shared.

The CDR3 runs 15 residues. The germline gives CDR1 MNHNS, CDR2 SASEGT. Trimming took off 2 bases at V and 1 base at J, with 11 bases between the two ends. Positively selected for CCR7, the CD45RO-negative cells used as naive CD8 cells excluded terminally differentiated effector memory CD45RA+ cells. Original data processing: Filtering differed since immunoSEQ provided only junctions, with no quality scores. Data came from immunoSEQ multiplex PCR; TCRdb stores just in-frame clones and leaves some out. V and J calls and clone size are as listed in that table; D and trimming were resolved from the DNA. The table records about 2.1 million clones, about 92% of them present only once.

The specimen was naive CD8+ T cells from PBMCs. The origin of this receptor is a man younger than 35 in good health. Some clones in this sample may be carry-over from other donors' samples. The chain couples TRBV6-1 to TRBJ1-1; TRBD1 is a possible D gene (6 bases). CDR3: CASSEWVTGNTEAFF. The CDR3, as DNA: TGTGCCAGCAGTGAATGGGTGACAGGGAACACTGAAGCTTTCTTT.